The clone carrying this TCR beta chain was observed many times. Antigen specificity is unknown. Drawing of peripheral blood yielded approximately 10 milliliters from each donor. This sample is drawn from a study of blood T cells in healthy people across ages. Next came a second PCR, run for about 6 to 11 cycles, which used a sample-barcoded 5' primer along with a J-beta primer mix. Per-sample output comprised a minimum of 2.5 million paired-end reads containing CDR3. Each CDR3 protein gets one entry after TCRdb re-called the 5' RACE reads with MiXCR. The sample lists roughly 680,000 distinct CDR3 sequences, about 51% occurring once. Broader study findings: Percentage of naive T cells showed a strong correlation with TCR beta diversity.

Trimming removed 3 bases at V and 3 bases at J, with 15 bases between. The CDR3 loop spans 16 amino acids. The germline V gene encodes CDR1 SNHLY and CDR2 FYNNEI. The sequence was collected from a woman over 75 in good health. The specimen was blood. The rearrangement joins TRBV2 to TRBJ1-5; no reliable D call. CDR3 coding DNA: TGTGCCAGCAGTGAGGAGGGAACGAGAGTCAATCAGCCCCAGCATTTT. Translating gives CASSEEGTRVNQPQHF.